The next 22 T cell receptor beta chains were all read from a single sample in a study of blood T cell repertoires in COVID-19. Here immunoSEQ multiplex PCR was the method, and the copy in TCRdb shows in-frame clones only, minus some. Seen here are roughly 100,000 clones, 80% to 90% observed once, and the top ten hold more than 4%. The specimen was peripheral blood. Receptor source: a man aged 80 or over with COVID-19, enrolled during active disease.

This sequence joins TRBV18 and TRBJ2-3; 9 nucleotides agree with TRBD2. The V gene end was trimmed by 3 bases and the J gene end by 6 bases; junction bases not matched to a gene: 19. Germline V gene data show CDR1 as KGHSH and CDR2 as LQKENI. The CDR3 sequence is 19 residues long. The CDR3 loop reads CASSPGEGRGRGPHDTQYF. CDR3 in DNA: TGTGCCAGCTCACCGGGGGAAGGCCGCGGGAGGGGTCCACATGATACGCAGTATTTT.

This clone was detected once. The rearrangement links TRBV18 to TRBJ1-3; D ambiguous. Trimming stripped 2 bases from V and 2 bases from J, with 13 bases between. CDR1 and CDR2 from the germline V gene are KGHSH and LQKENI. The CDR3 is made up of 16 amino acids. The CDR3 DNA is TGTGCCAGCTCACCAACAGTCGAGGGTACTGGAAACACCATATATTTT. Amino acids: CASSPTVEGTGNTIYF.

The V and J genes are TRBV7-6 and TRBJ1-6, with 11 bases lining up with TRBD1. Per germline, CDR1 SGHVS and CDR2 FNYEAQ. This CDR3 has 16 residues. Losses at the gene ends were 5 bases for V and 9 bases for J; bases not matched to a gene: 9. The CDR3 spells CASSPGDRGIGSPLHF. The CDR3 DNA reads TGTGCCAGCAGCCCGGGGGACAGGGGGATTGGTTCACCCCTCCACTTT.

The rearrangement links TRBV7-2 to TRBJ2-7; possibly TRBD1 for D (5 bases). CDR3 length: 13 amino acids. Trimming shortened V by 2 bases and J by 5 bases, and 10 bases separated the two germline ends. Germline assignment: CDR1 SGHTA and CDR2 FQGNSA. The CDR3 sequence: CASSLSGSNEQYF. In DNA, the CDR3 is TGTGCCAGCAGCTTATCAGGGTCCAACGAGCAGTACTTC.

The CDR3 sequence is CAISEEGRNYGYTF. In DNA form, the CDR3 reads TGTGCCATCAGTGAGGAAGGGAGGAACTATGGCTACACCTTC. The chain couples TRBV10-3 to TRBJ1-2; the D is unclear. The CDR3 consists of 14 residues. The V gene lost 2 bases and the J gene lost 2 bases, with 9 bases spanning the gap. The germline V gene encodes CDR1 ENHRY and CDR2 SYGVKD.

V and J are TRBV3-1 (or the pseudogene TRBV3-2) and TRBJ1-5; a weak D match, TRBD1 (5 bases). Looked up from germline, CDR1 is LGHDT and CDR2 is YNNKEL (reference sequence). The CDR3 loop spans 15 amino acids. V lost 3 bases and J 8 bases, leaving 17 bases between the germline ends. The CDR3 sequence: CASSHPTLRGKPQHF. CDR3 DNA: TGTGCCAGCAGCCATCCCACGCTTAGGGGTAAGCCCCAGCATTTT.

V is TRBV28 and J is TRBJ2-3, with 7 bases aligning to TRBD1. With 6 bases clipped from V and 3 bases from J, the junction kept 9 bases outside the gene matches. Germline lookup yields CDR1 MDHEN and CDR2 SYDVKM. This CDR3 region has 15 residues. The CDR3 DNA follows: TGTGCCAGCAGAGAACAGGGGCGACCTACAGATACGCAGTATTTT. This codes for CASREQGRPTDTQYF.

The CDR3 DNA is TGTGCCAGCAGATTGACGACAGTTGGCGCCTACGAGCAGTACTTC. Its protein is CASRLTTVGAYEQYF. The chain joins TRBV2 to TRBJ2-7; the D gene is possibly TRBD1 (5 bases). CDR1 SNHLY and CDR2 FYNNEI come from the germline V gene. CDR3 length: 15 residues. The V end was cut by 6 bases, the J end by 2 bases, with 17 bases between. The whole variable domain, filled in from reference TRBV2 and TRBJ2-7, reads EPEVTQTPSHQVTQMGQEVILRCVPISNHLYFYWYRQILGQKVEFLVSFYNNEISEKSEIFDDQFSVERPDGSNFTLKIRSTKLEDSAMYFCASRLTTVGAYEQYFGPGTRLTVT.

The chain combines TRBV19 with TRBJ1-5; D perhaps matches TRBD1 (6 bases). CDR1 is LNHDA, CDR2 SQIVND, per germline (reference sequence). This CDR3 region has 15 residues. V lost 6 bases, J lost 3 bases, and 15 bases lay in between. CDR3 in amino acids: CASRKGGQNNQPQHF. CDR3 nucleotide sequence: TGTGCCAGTAGAAAGGGCGGACAGAACAATCAGCCCCAGCATTTT. Drawing the rest from reference TRBV19 and TRBJ1-5, the complete variable domain is DGGITQSPKYLFRKEGQNVTLSCEQNLNHDAMYWYRQDPGQGLRLIYYSQIVNDFQKGDIAEGYSVSREKKESFPLTVTSAQKNPTAFYLCASRKGGQNNQPQHFGDGTRLSIL.

The chain joins TRBV19 to TRBJ1-5; D unresolved. V lost 7 bases to trimming and J lost 3 bases, with 13 bases between them. The CDR3 loop spans 14 amino acids. Germline CDR1 reads LNHDA; CDR2 reads SQIVND (reference sequence). The CDR3 sequence: CASKSAGLNQPQHF. DNA of the CDR3: TGTGCCAGTAAGTCGGCAGGTCTCAATCAGCCCCAGCATTTT.

The gene calls are TRBV7-2 and TRBJ2-7; TRBD2 agrees at 8 bases. The germline gives CDR1 SGHTA, CDR2 FQGNSA. Germline trimming cut 2 bases from V and 5 bases from J; bases unmatched to any gene: 8. The CDR3 runs to 15 residues. CDR3 in amino acids: CASSLHPAGANEQYF. For the CDR3, the DNA is TGTGCCAGCAGCTTACACCCAGCGGGAGCGAACGAGCAGTACTTC. Based on the CDR3 plus reference TRBV7-2 and TRBJ2-7, the full variable domain is GAGVSQSPSNKVTEKGKDVELRCDPISGHTALYWYRQSLGQGLEFLIYFQGNSAPDKSGLPSDRFSAERTGGSVSTLTIQRTQQEDSAVYLCASSLHPAGANEQYFGPGTRLTVT.

The chain uses TRBV24-1 and TRBJ2-2; 7 nucleotides agree with TRBD1. V lost 5 bases to trimming and J lost 1 base; unmatched junction nucleotides: 3. CDR3 size: 15 residues. Germline V gene lookup returns CDR1 KGHDR and CDR2 SFDVKD. The CDR3 spells CATSGGDRNTGELFF. The CDR3 DNA is TGTGCCACCAGTGGAGGGGACAGGAACACCGGGGAGCTGTTTTTT.

This sequence joins TRBV3-1 (or the pseudogene TRBV3-2) and TRBJ2-2; 7 bases are a match to TRBD1. CDR1 is LGHDT, CDR2 YNNKEL, per germline (reference sequence). The junction had 6 bases not matched to a gene; V was cut back by 5 bases and J by 3 bases. The CDR3 contains 15 residues. CDR3 region: CASSTRQGYTGELFF. DNA of the CDR3: TGTGCCAGCAGCACGCGACAGGGCTACACCGGGGAGCTGTTTTTT.

The chain couples TRBV7-8 to TRBJ1-5; TRBD1 might be the D (6 bases). Trimming shortened V by 2 bases and J by 3 bases, and 11 bases separated the two germline ends. This CDR3 region has 15 residues. Germline loops: CDR1 SGHVS, CDR2 FQNEAQ. In DNA, the CDR3 is TGTGCCAGCAGCTTAAGGGCGGGGGCCAATCAGCCCCAGCATTTT. It specifies CASSLRAGANQPQHF.

V gene TRBV5-6 combines with J gene TRBJ1-6; 7 bases are a match to TRBD1. The V and J ends lost 3 bases and 8 bases, in that order; junction bases with no gene match: 8. The V gene's germline CDR1 is SGHDT and CDR2 YYEEEE. The CDR3 length is 15 residues. In nucleotides, the CDR3 is TGTGCCAGCAGCTGGGGAGACAGGGTGGATTCACCCCTCCACTTT. Its translation is CASSWGDRVDSPLHF.

This clone has a handful of counts. The chain uses TRBV5-5 and TRBJ1-2; D possibly corresponds to TRBD1 (5 bases). The CDR3 has 15 residues. Germline loops: CDR1 SGHKS, CDR2 YYEKEE (reference sequence). Trimming stripped 1 base from V and 4 bases from J, with 14 bases between. CDR3: CASSLIPTGVYGYTF. CDR3 in DNA: TGTGCCAGCAGCTTGATCCCAACGGGGGTCTATGGCTACACCTTC.

V is TRBV7-9 and J is TRBJ2-3, with a possible D match to TRBD2 (6 bases). Germline V lookup: CDR1 SEHNR, CDR2 FQNEAQ (reference sequence). The V end lost 6 bases, the J end lost 1 base, and 8 bases lay between the germline ends. The length of the CDR3 is 13 residues. The CDR3 DNA is TGTGCCAGCAGTGAGCGGGGCACAGATACGCAGTATTTT. This codes for CASSERGTDTQYF.

This clone was seen once. V is TRBV27 and J is TRBJ2-7, with D perhaps assigned TRBD1 or TRBD2 (5 bases each). Trimming took off 6 bases at V and 2 bases at J, with 14 bases between the two ends. Germline CDR1 is MNHEY and CDR2 is SMNVEV (reference sequence). This CDR3 spans 14 amino acids. The chain's CDR3 is CASSLGERPYEQYF. CDR3 DNA: TGTGCCAGCAGCTTAGGGGAGCGTCCCTACGAGCAGTACTTC.

The chain combines TRBV3-1 (or the pseudogene TRBV3-2) with TRBJ1-3, with 8 bases matching TRBD1. From germline, CDR1 is LGHDT and CDR2 YNNKEL (reference sequence). The CDR3 is 15 residues long. With 4 bases clipped from V and 0 bases from J, the junction kept 2 bases outside the gene matches. This CDR3 is CASSPTGGSGNTIYF. The DNA of the CDR3 is TGTGCCAGCAGCCCCACAGGGGGCTCTGGAAACACCATATATTTT.

V and J are TRBV6-5 and TRBJ2-6, with 7 positions matching TRBD2. V lost 2 bases, J lost 2 bases, and 3 bases stayed unmatched. The CDR3 is made up of 16 amino acids. CDR1 and CDR2 from the germline V gene are MNHEY and SVGAGI. This CDR3 reads CASSYGAGPGANVLTF. The CDR3 DNA sequence: TGTGCCAGCAGTTACGGAGCGGGACCTGGGGCCAACGTCCTGACTTTC.

V and J are TRBV5-4 and TRBJ2-5, with 13 bases fitting TRBD2. After removal of 0 bases from V and 4 bases from J, the junction contained 0 bases not matched to a gene. From germline, CDR1 is SGHNT and CDR2 YYREEE (reference sequence). This CDR3 region has 15 residues. CDR3 DNA sequence: TGTGCCAGCAGCTTGGGACTAGCGGGAGGAGAGACCCAGTACTTC. As protein: CASSLGLAGGETQYF.

The chain uses TRBV30 and TRBJ1-6, with 8 bases identical to TRBD1. V was pared by 0 bases and J by 0 bases, with 4 bases of the junction left unmatched. Germline V lookup: CDR1 GTSNPN, CDR2 SVGIG (reference sequence). This CDR3 contains 17 residues. CDR3 nucleotides: TGTGCCTGGAGTGTGGGGCAGGGGGCCTCCTATAATTCACCCCTCCACTTT. Protein: CAWSVGQGASYNSPLHF. Complete variable domain (other parts from reference TRBV30 and TRBJ1-6): SQTIHQWPATLVQPVGSPLSLECTVEGTSNPNLYWYRQAAGRGLQLLFYSVGIGQISSEVPQNLSASRPQDRQFILSSKKLLLSDSGFYLCAWSVGQGASYNSPLHFGNGTRLTVT.